This TCR beta chain stems from a study of control samples from healthy donors and cancer patients. Per germline, CDR1 LGHNA and CDR2 YNFKEQ. The CDR3 covers 15 residues. Clones were sequenced by immunoSEQ multiplex PCR, and TCRdb holds only the in-frame ones, with some missing. Here the sample spans about 57,000 clones, under 95% being singletons. Points on this clone: The germline gene is not matched at one end of the junction; a read error may be the cause.

This receptor was identified in a man aged 30 to 45 with colorectal cancer. The sequenced material came from PBMCs. This sequence joins TRBV4-2 and TRBJ1-1; D perhaps matches TRBD1 (5 bases). The CDR3 DNA sequence: TGTGCCAGCAGTCAAGCCTGGGGGGGGTCCACTGAAGCTTTCTTT. Translated: CASSQAWGGSTEAFF.